The rows below give T cell receptor beta chains drawn from one sample of a study of shared clonotypes between healthy human individuals. Clones were read by immunoSEQ multiplex PCR, and TCRdb kept only the in-frame ones, dropping some. Of hundreds of thousands of clones in the sample, over 65% were seen once. The specimen was PBMCs. Receptors originate from a woman between 35 and 50 years old in good health. Some clones in this sample may be carry-over from other donors' samples. CDR3s include the opening cysteine and the closing phenylalanine or tryptophan. Fields, in order: V gene, J gene, D gene, clone size, CDR3 DNA, CDR3 protein. D genes are given only for firm matches. Only part of the rows carry a size: once, few, many, or a class if the clone is expanded.

V: TRBV28
J: TRBJ2-3
D: -
size: once
DNA: TGTGCCAGCAGTTTTCCCTCTGGAGATACGCAGTATTTT
CDR3: CASSFPSGDTQYF

V: TRBV6-4
J: TRBJ2-3
D: -
size: -
DNA: TGTGCCAGCAGTCAACTTGTGGGGGCAAAACGGGATACGCAGTATTTT
CDR3: CASSQLVGAKRDTQYF

V: TRBV6-1
J: TRBJ1-3
D: TRBD1
size: -
DNA: TGTGCCAGCACCCGGGACAGGGCAGTAAACACCATATATTTT
CDR3: CASTRDRAVNTIYF

V: TRBV5-6
J: TRBJ1-1
D: -
size: once
DNA: TGTGCCAGCAGCTTGGATGGAGGGGGTAGAGCTTTCTTT
CDR3: CASSLDGGGRAFF

V: TRBV7-8
J: TRBJ2-4
D: -
size: -
DNA: TGTGCCAGCAGCCAAGGCAGAATATTAGCCAAAAACATTCAGTACTTC
CDR3: CASSQGRILAKNIQYF

V: TRBV7-9
J: TRBJ1-1
D: TRBD1
size: few
DNA: TGTGCCAGCAGTCCGGGACAGGTTAACACTGAAGCTTTCTTT
CDR3: CASSPGQVNTEAFF

V: TRBV14
J: TRBJ2-1
D: -
size: -
DNA: TGTGCCAGCAGCCAAGATCGCTACTTCCGTAACTGGGTCTTC
CDR3: CASSQDRYFRNWVF

V: TRBV7-2
J: TRBJ2-1
D: -
size: -
DNA: TGTGCCAGCAGCTTAGATTGGGAAGGGCGTGAGCAGTTCTTC
CDR3: CASSLDWEGREQFF

V: TRBV6-6
J: TRBJ2-2
D: -
size: -
DNA: TGTGCCAGCAGTTGGATAGGGGAGCTGTTTTTT
CDR3: CASSWIGELFF

V: TRBV7-2
J: TRBJ1-1
D: TRBD1
size: -
DNA: TGTGCCAGCAGCTTAGTGGACAGGGCGGACACTGAAGCTTTCTTT
CDR3: CASSLVDRADTEAFF

V: TRBV2
J: TRBJ2-1
D: -
size: -
DNA: TGTGCCAGCAGTGAAGCAAACAGGTACAATGAGCAGTTCTTC
CDR3: CASSEANRYNEQFF

V: TRBV29-1
J: TRBJ1-2
D: -
size: -
DNA: TGCAGCGTGGGGGACACAGCTGGGGGCTACACCTTC
CDR3: CSVGDTAGGYTF

V: TRBV7-2
J: TRBJ2-6
D: TRBD1
size: once
DNA: TGTGCCAGCAGCTCCTCTGGGGGACAGGCACTTGGGGCCAACGTCCTGACTTTC
CDR3: CASSSSGGQALGANVLTF

V: TRBV4-1
J: TRBJ1-1
D: -
size: -
DNA: TGCGCCAGCAGCCAAGGGCAGGGAACGAGCACTGAAGCTTTCTTT
CDR3: CASSQGQGTSTEAFF

V: TRBV4-2
J: TRBJ2-5
D: -
size: -
DNA: TGTGCCAGCAGCCAAGGGACGGAGCAAGAGACCCAGTACTTC
CDR3: CASSQGTEQETQYF

V: TRBV4-2
J: TRBJ1-5
D: -
size: -
DNA: TGTGCCAGCAGCCAAGAACAGGTAGGGAATCAGCCCCAGCATTTT
CDR3: CASSQEQVGNQPQHF

V: TRBV6-5
J: TRBJ1-2
D: -
size: once
DNA: TGTGCCAGCAGTTACTCGCGGGGAGCGGAGGGCGGCTACACCTTC
CDR3: CASSYSRGAEGGYTF

V: TRBV28
J: TRBJ1-2
D: -
size: -
DNA: TGTGCCAGCAGTTGGCAGGGTGGCTACACCTTC
CDR3: CASSWQGGYTF

V: TRBV7-9
J: TRBJ2-1
D: -
size: -
DNA: TGTGCCAGCAGCGCAGCACCTCACAATGAGCAGTTCTTC
CDR3: CASSAAPHNEQFF

V: TRBV7-9
J: TRBJ2-1
D: TRBD2
size: -
DNA: TGTGCCAGCAGCTTAGTGTCGGGGACTAGCGGGGGTCTCTACAATGAGCAGTTCTTC
CDR3: CASSLVSGTSGGLYNEQFF

V: TRBV7-7
J: TRBJ2-5
D: TRBD2
size: -
DNA: TGTGCTAGCAGCTTAGGAGGACTAGCGGGAGGGCCGCGGGAGACCCAGTACTTC
CDR3: CASSLGGLAGGPRETQYF

V: TRBV1
J: TRBJ1-2
D: -
size: -
DNA: TGCACCAGCAGCCAAAAGAAGGAACAGGGTCCGTTTGTGGCTTATGGCTACACCTTC
CDR3: CTSSQKKEQGPFVAYGYTF

V: TRBV28
J: TRBJ1-2
D: TRBD1
size: -
DNA: TGTGCCAGCAGGGGGACAGGGGGCGTTGGCTACACCTTC
CDR3: CASRGTGGVGYTF

V: TRBV5-4
J: TRBJ1-4
D: -
size: -
DNA: TGTGCCAGCAGTCCCGGAGGTGCAACTAATGAAAAACTGTTTTTT
CDR3: CASSPGGATNEKLFF

V: TRBV28
J: TRBJ1-2
D: -
size: -
DNA: TGTGCCAGCAGGCGCATCTATGGCTACACCTTC
CDR3: CASRRIYGYTF

V: TRBV6-5
J: TRBJ2-1
D: -
size: -
DNA: TGTGCCAGCAGTTACGGTGTGCCGACTGAGCAGTTCTTC
CDR3: CASSYGVPTEQFF

V: TRBV2
J: TRBJ1-3
D: -
size: -
DNA: TGTGCCAGCAGTGAAGCAGGGGTTGGAAACACCATATATTTT
CDR3: CASSEAGVGNTIYF

V: TRBV27
J: TRBJ2-1
D: TRBD2
size: -
DNA: TGTGCCAGCAGTTTATTTTTTGCGGGAGGGTACAATGAGCAGTTCTTC
CDR3: CASSLFFAGGYNEQFF

V: TRBV4-1
J: TRBJ2-7
D: TRBD1
size: -
DNA: TGCGCCAGCAGCCATGCCATTCAGGGGGTTTACTCCTACGAGCAGTACTTC
CDR3: CASSHAIQGVYSYEQYF

V: TRBV19
J: TRBJ2-7
D: -
size: -
DNA: TGTGCCAGTAGAGCCCCAGGTGAGGGCTACGAGCAGTACTTC
CDR3: CASRAPGEGYEQYF

V: TRBV6-5
J: TRBJ1-4
D: -
size: -
DNA: TGTGCCAGCAGTTACTCCGCGCGGGGAAGGGAAAAACTGTTTTTT
CDR3: CASSYSARGREKLFF

V: TRBV6-4
J: TRBJ2-3
D: -
size: few
DNA: TGTGCCAGCAGAGCTCCTGGGGGGGATACGCAGTATTTT
CDR3: CASRAPGGDTQYF

V: TRBV5-6
J: TRBJ2-7
D: -
size: -
DNA: TGTGCCAGCAGCCGAGGATGGAAGGTTGGGGCCTACGAGCAGTACTTC
CDR3: CASSRGWKVGAYEQYF

V: TRBV18
J: TRBJ2-7
D: -
size: -
DNA: TGTGCCAGCTCACCGGGACGAAGTACCTACGAGCAGTACTTC
CDR3: CASSPGRSTYEQYF

V: TRBV5-1
J: TRBJ2-5
D: TRBD1
size: once
DNA: TGCGCCAGCAGCTTGTCAGGACAGGGGATGGAGACCCAGTACTTC
CDR3: CASSLSGQGMETQYF

V: TRBV27
J: TRBJ2-6
D: -
size: -
DNA: TGTGCCAGCAGTTTAGACTGGGCGGGGGCCAACGTCCTGACTTTC
CDR3: CASSLDWAGANVLTF

V: TRBV10-3
J: TRBJ1-4
D: -
size: -
DNA: TGTGCCATCAGTGAGGTCCGGGATGAAAAACTGTTTTTT
CDR3: CAISEVRDEKLFF

V: TRBV6-1
J: TRBJ1-4
D: -
size: -
DNA: TGTGCCAGCAGTGTCTACAGGGCCCTTAATGAAAAACTGTTTTTT
CDR3: CASSVYRALNEKLFF

V: TRBV28
J: TRBJ2-3
D: -
size: -
DNA: TGTGCCAGCAGTTTCCCTACAGGGCCGGATACGCAGTATTTT
CDR3: CASSFPTGPDTQYF

V: TRBV5-1
J: TRBJ2-7
D: -
size: -
DNA: TGCGCCAGCAGCTTGGACCCCAGATCCTACGAGCAGTACTTC
CDR3: CASSLDPRSYEQYF

V: TRBV18
J: TRBJ2-3
D: -
size: -
DNA: TGTGCCAGCTCACCATCAACCTTCACAGATACGCAGTATTTT
CDR3: CASSPSTFTDTQYF

V: TRBV7-9
J: TRBJ2-1
D: TRBD2
size: -
DNA: TGTGCCAGCAGCTTAGACGGGAGGGCCTGGGATGAGCAGTTCTTC
CDR3: CASSLDGRAWDEQFF

V: TRBV6-1
J: TRBJ2-1
D: TRBD2
size: -
DNA: TGTGCCAGCAGTGCCAGCGGGAGCTGGAATGAGCAGTTCTTC
CDR3: CASSASGSWNEQFF

V: TRBV30
J: TRBJ2-7
D: TRBD2
size: -
DNA: TGTGCCTGGCGGACTAGCGGGATATACGAGCAGTACTTC
CDR3: CAWRTSGIYEQYF

V: TRBV19
J: TRBJ1-5
D: TRBD1
size: few
DNA: TGTGCCAGTAGTAGGGGACAGGGGGCCGGTCAGCCCCAGCATTTT
CDR3: CASSRGQGAGQPQHF

V: TRBV6-1
J: TRBJ2-3
D: TRBD2
size: -
DNA: TGTGCCAGCAGTGGGTTAGCGGGAGTCGGAACAGATACGCAGTATTTT
CDR3: CASSGLAGVGTDTQYF

V: TRBV5-6
J: TRBJ2-6
D: -
size: many
DNA: TGTGCCAGCAGCTTGGGTGTCTCTGGGGCCAACGTCCTGACTTTC
CDR3: CASSLGVSGANVLTF

V: TRBV27
J: TRBJ1-5
D: -
size: -
DNA: TGTGCCAGCAGTTTTATAGGGGATCAGCCCCAGCATTTT
CDR3: CASSFIGDQPQHF

V: TRBV7-7
J: TRBJ2-1
D: TRBD2
size: -
DNA: TGTGCCAGCAGCTCGGGACTAGCGGGAGTCGATGAGCAGTTCTTC
CDR3: CASSSGLAGVDEQFF

V: TRBV2
J: TRBJ2-5
D: -
size: few
DNA: TGTGCCAGCAGTGAAGCAGGGCCAGAGACCCAGTACTTC
CDR3: CASSEAGPETQYF